These 5 T cell receptor beta chains came from one sample sequenced in a study of blood T cell repertoires in COVID-19. Profiled with immunoSEQ multiplex PCR; TCRdb holds only in-frame clones, not every one. The sample includes 80,000 to 90,000 clones, 87% of them seen just once. Sequencing was performed on peripheral blood. The origin of the receptors is a man aged 55 to 70 with acute or convalescent COVID-19.

The CDR3 nucleotides are TGTGCCAGCAGCCAAAGCACAGGGTGGATGAACAATGAGCAGTTCTTC. Translated: CASSQSTGWMNNEQFF. This chain links TRBV3-1 (or the pseudogene TRBV3-2) with TRBJ2-1; a weak D match, TRBD1 (6 bases). CDR1 is LGHDT, CDR2 YNNKEL, per germline (reference sequence). The CDR3 has 16 residues. V shed 2 bases and J shed 5 bases, with 16 bases lying between them.

This clone has a single count. V is TRBV13 and J is TRBJ1-2; perhaps TRBD1 as D (6 bases). CDR1 and CDR2 (germline): PRHDT, FYEKMQ (reference sequence). This CDR3 has 15 amino acids. Deletions cut 2 bases from V and 4 bases from J, with 14 bases between. The DNA for the CDR3 is TGTGCCAGCAGCTTAAGAGGGACAACTATCTATGGCTACACCTTC. Amino acids: CASSLRGTTIYGYTF.

The chain carries TRBV30 and TRBJ1-1, with 7 bases that match TRBD1. The CDR3 runs 13 residues. V shed 5 bases and J 0 bases; nucleotides not matched to a gene: 3. The germline gives CDR1 GTSNPN, CDR2 SVGIG (reference sequence). CDR3 sequence (DNA): TGTGCCTGGTCGGGACAGATGAACACTGAAGCTTTCTTT. As protein: CAWSGQMNTEAFF.

The J gene is TRBJ2-1, the V gene TRBV9, with 9 bases that match TRBD2. Germline lookup yields CDR1 SGDLS and CDR2 YYNGEE. J was trimmed by 0 bases and V by 0 bases; bases with no gene match: 13. The CDR3 sequence is 20 residues long. CDR3 DNA: TGTGCCAGCAGCGTAGGGGTGTCTAGCGGGGACCTAGGCTCCTACAATGAGCAGTTCTTC. This encodes CASSVGVSSGDLGSYNEQFF.

The chain recombines TRBV7-8 with TRBJ2-3; 10 bases map to TRBD2. The CDR3 is made up of 12 amino acids. Germline CDR1 and CDR2: SGHVS and FQNEAQ. Trimming removed 3 bases from V and 13 bases from J; junction bases left unmatched: 4. The CDR3 coding sequence is TGTGCCAGCAGCTTCGAGCGGGGGGGGGAGTATTTT. Residues: CASSFERGGEYF.